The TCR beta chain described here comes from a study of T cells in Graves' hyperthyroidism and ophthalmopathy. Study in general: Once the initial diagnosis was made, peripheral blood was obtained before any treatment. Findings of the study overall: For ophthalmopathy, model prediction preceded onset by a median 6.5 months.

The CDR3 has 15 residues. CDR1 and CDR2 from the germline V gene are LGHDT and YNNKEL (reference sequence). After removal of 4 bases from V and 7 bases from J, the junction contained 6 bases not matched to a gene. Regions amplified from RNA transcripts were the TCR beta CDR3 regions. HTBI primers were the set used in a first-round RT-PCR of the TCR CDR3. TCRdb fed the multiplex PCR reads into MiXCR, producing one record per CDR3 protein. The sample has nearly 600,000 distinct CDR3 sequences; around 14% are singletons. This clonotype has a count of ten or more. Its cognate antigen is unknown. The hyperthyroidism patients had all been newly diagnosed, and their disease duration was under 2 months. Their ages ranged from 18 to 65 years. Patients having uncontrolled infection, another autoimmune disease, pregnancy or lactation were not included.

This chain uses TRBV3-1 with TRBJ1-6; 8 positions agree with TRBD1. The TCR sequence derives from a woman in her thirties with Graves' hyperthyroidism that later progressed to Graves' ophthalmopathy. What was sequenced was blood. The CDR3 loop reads CASSLGQGVNSPLHF. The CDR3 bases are TGTGCCAGCAGCCTCGGACAGGGAGTGAATTCACCCCTCCACTTT.